The 15 T cell receptor beta chains presented below share a single source sample, sequenced in a study of radiotherapy plus CTLA-4 blockade in lung cancer. Here immunoSEQ multiplex PCR was the method, and the copy in TCRdb shows in-frame clones only, minus some. The table records 53,000 or so clones, 60% to 80% of them present only once. The source was peripheral blood, collected from a patient treated with radiotherapy plus ipilimumab. The receptors shown here come from a human donor with non-small cell lung cancer who had stable disease on radiotherapy plus ipilimumab.

The V call is TRBV27, the J call TRBJ1-1; D may be TRBD1 (6 bases). Germline CDR1 MNHEY, CDR2 SMNVEV (reference sequence). The germline V and J ends were trimmed by 4 bases and 6 bases, with 15 bases remaining between them. The CDR3 is made up of 14 amino acids. CDR3 bases: TGTGCCAGCAGTTGGGGTCGATCAGGGGCTGAAGCTTTCTTT. Residues: CASSWGRSGAEAFF.

The chain is built from TRBV6-1 and TRBJ1-5, with D perhaps TRBD1 (6 bases). This CDR3 spans 14 amino acids. V was shortened by 2 bases and J by 2 bases, with 7 bases between the two germline ends. Per the germline V gene, CDR1 is MNHNS and CDR2 is SASEGT. DNA of the CDR3: TGTGCCAGCAGTGAAAGGGGGGGCAATCAGCCCCAGCATTTT. Translated: CASSERGGNQPQHF.

V and J are TRBV19 and TRBJ2-7, with D perhaps matching TRBD1 (6 bases). CDR1 LNHDA and CDR2 SQIVND come from the germline V gene (reference sequence). With 5 bases removed from V and 4 bases from J, the gap between germline ends came to 9 bases. The CDR3 has 12 residues. The CDR3 here is CASSDRRYEQYF. The CDR3 DNA is TGTGCCAGTAGTGACAGGCGTTACGAGCAGTACTTC.

This clone showed up just a few times. The genes are TRBV4-1 and TRBJ1-4; 9 bases align to TRBD1. The J segment lost 3 bases and the V segment lost 4 bases, leaving 3 bases of the junction unmatched. Germline loops: CDR1 MGHRA, CDR2 YSYEKL. The CDR3 is 15 amino acids. CDR3 loop: CASSLQGAANEKLFF. As DNA, the CDR3 is TGCGCCAGCAGCCTACAGGGGGCGGCTAATGAAAAACTGTTTTTT.

This chain connects TRBV7-2 to TRBJ1-2; 9 bases match TRBD1. The V gene's germline CDR1 is SGHTA and CDR2 FQGNSA. This CDR3 contains 15 residues. V lost 4 bases to trimming and J lost 4 bases; unmatched junction nucleotides: 7. This CDR3 reads CASSSGQGYSYGYTF. The CDR3 nucleotides read TGTGCCAGCAGCTCCGGACAGGGGTATAGCTATGGCTACACCTTC. The full variable domain, completed using reference TRBV7-2 and TRBJ1-2, is GAGVSQSPSNKVTEKGKDVELRCDPISGHTALYWYRQSLGQGLEFLIYFQGNSAPDKSGLPSDRFSAERTGGSVSTLTIQRTQQEDSAVYLCASSSGQGYSYGYTFGSGTRLTVV.

The chain has TRBV15 and TRBJ2-7; D remains unclear. The CDR3 contains 13 residues. The germline gives CDR1 LNHNV, CDR2 YYDKDF (reference sequence). Trimming shortened V by 1 base and J by 6 bases, and 10 bases separated the two germline ends. The CDR3 DNA is TGTGCCACCAGCAGAGGGTCAAGGTTCGAGCAGTACTTC. This gives the protein CATSRGSRFEQYF.

The chain couples TRBV18 to TRBJ1-5; no definite D call. Germline assignment: CDR1 KGHSH and CDR2 LQKENI. CDR3 length equals 14 residues. The germline V and J ends were trimmed by 2 bases and 5 bases, with 10 bases remaining between them. The CDR3 DNA reads TGTGCCAGCTCACCAAGGCAGCTGGATCAGCCCCAGCATTTT. It translates to CASSPRQLDQPQHF.

The chain joins TRBV27 to TRBJ1-6; a possible D gene is TRBD1 (6 bases). Trimming stripped 5 bases from V and 0 bases from J, with 17 bases between. CDR3 length: 18 amino acids. Germline assignment: CDR1 MNHEY and CDR2 SMNVEV (reference sequence). The CDR3 DNA reads as TGTGCCAGCAGTCCAATAGGGGGAGGGAGCTCCTATAATTCACCCCTCCACTTT. It encodes CASSPIGGGSSYNSPLHF.

This chain connects TRBV19 to TRBJ1-5; TRBD1 is a possible D gene (5 bases). Trimming shortened V by 4 bases and J by 3 bases, and 13 bases separated the two germline ends. Germline CDR1 and CDR2: LNHDA and SQIVND (reference sequence). The length of the CDR3 is 15 residues. CDR3 amino acids: CASSKGRQNNQPQHF. The CDR3 DNA is TGTGCCAGTAGTAAGGGGAGACAGAACAATCAGCCCCAGCATTTT.

CDR3 bases: TGTGCCAGCAGACAGGGGAGCACAGATACGCAGTATTTT. Protein product: CASRQGSTDTQYF. J is TRBJ2-3 and V is TRBV28, with TRBD1 identical over 7 bases. With 6 bases clipped from V and 0 bases from J, the junction kept 0 bases outside the gene matches. The CDR3 is 13 residues long. Germline CDR1 is MDHEN and CDR2 is SYDVKM.

J is TRBJ2-1 and V is TRBV7-2; 10 positions agree with TRBD1. In germline, CDR1 is SGHTA, CDR2 FQGNSA. The CDR3 runs to 17 residues. J was trimmed by 9 bases and V by 6 bases; bases with no gene match: 17. The CDR3: CASSRDRGVLSRGEQFF. CDR3 coding DNA: TGTGCCAGCAGTCGGGACAGGGGAGTACTCTCGAGGGGTGAGCAGTTCTTC.

The rearrangement links TRBV2 to TRBJ1-6, with a tentative D call TRBD1 (5 bases). Germline V gives CDR1 SNHLY, CDR2 FYNNEI. Trimming cost V 7 bases and J 0 bases, with 19 bases left between them. CDR3 length equals 18 residues. CDR3 in amino acids: CASIRRTPGNSYNSPLHF. The CDR3 bases are TGTGCCAGCATCCGCCGCACCCCAGGGAACTCCTATAATTCACCCCTCCACTTT.

The chain uses TRBV4-3 and TRBJ1-3; D gene unclear. Trimming cost V 4 bases and J 3 bases, with 10 bases left between them. CDR3 length: 14 amino acids. CDR1 is LGHNA, CDR2 YSLEER, per germline. The CDR3 bases are TGCGCCAGCAGCCCTCGGACGGATGGAAACACCATATATTTT. This encodes CASSPRTDGNTIYF.

This rearrangement joins TRBV12-5 to TRBJ1-2; D is possibly TRBD1 (6 bases). Germline loops: CDR1 LGHNT, CDR2 FRNRAP. This CDR3 is built from 13 residues. Trimming removed 6 bases at V and 7 bases at J, with 15 bases between. CDR3 sequence: CASGPTGYGGYTF. DNA for the CDR3: TGTGCTAGTGGGCCTACAGGGTATGGTGGCTACACCTTC.

The chain uses TRBV6-5 and TRBJ1-1, with D uncertain. Germline V CDR1 and CDR2: MNHEY, SVGAGI. The ends were cut back, 7 bases at V and 1 base at J, with 13 bases in the middle. The CDR3 runs 14 residues. The CDR3 sequence: CASISPGSNTEAFF. CDR3 DNA sequence: TGTGCCAGCATAAGTCCCGGATCGAACACTGAAGCTTTCTTT.